The next 9 T cell receptor beta chains were all read from a single sample in a study of T-cell memory formation after mild COVID-19. MiXCR was run by TCRdb on the 5' RACE reads, yielding one entry per CDR3 protein. Of 450,000 or so distinct CDR3 sequences in the sample, more than 20% are singletons; the top ten hold under 15%. Sequenced sample: PBMCs or a T cell subset sorted from them (not recorded which). These TCRs come from an adult woman who had mild COVID-19 (a few samples of this study predate the infection). Cell type and time point are not known.

The chain couples TRBV18 to TRBJ2-7; D is tentatively TRBD1 or TRBD2 (5 bases each). The CDR3 contains 14 residues. Germline lookup yields CDR1 KGHSH and CDR2 LQKENI. V was cut by 2 bases and J by 3 bases, with 11 bases left in between. This chain's CDR3 is CASSPSVGVYEQYF. In DNA, the CDR3 is TGTGCCAGCTCACCAAGCGTGGGGGTCTACGAGCAGTACTTC.

This chain connects TRBV20-1 to TRBJ2-5, with a weak D call TRBD2 (6 bases). Germline V CDR1 and CDR2: DFQATT, SNEGSKA (reference sequence). The V and J ends lost 0 bases and 6 bases respectively, with 14 bases between them. The CDR3 is 14 amino acids. CDR3 coding DNA: TGCAGTGCTAGAGATCAGGAGGGCAGGAAGACCCAGTACTTC. It specifies CSARDQEGRKTQYF.

In its sample, this clonotype was seen a few times. This chain links TRBV20-1 with TRBJ2-7; perhaps TRBD2 as D (6 bases). Per germline, CDR1 DFQATT and CDR2 SNEGSKA (reference sequence). The CDR3 contains 12 residues. Trimming removed 3 bases at V and 2 bases at J, with 8 bases between. CDR3 loop: CSARRGPYEQYF. CDR3 DNA: TGCAGTGCTAGGCGGGGCCCCTACGAGCAGTACTTC.

This clonotype was seen many times. V usage is TRBV4-1 and J usage is TRBJ2-1; 11 bases match TRBD2. Germline CDR1 MGHRA, CDR2 YSYEKL. The CDR3 covers 16 residues. V lost 4 bases to trimming and J lost 0 bases; unmatched junction nucleotides: 2. The CDR3, as DNA: TGCGCCAGCAGCCGGGGACTAGCGGCCTCCTACAATGAGCAGTTCTTC. It translates to CASSRGLAASYNEQFF.

To note about this clonotype: A junction boundary mismatches the germline segment, possibly from a read error. The J gene is TRBJ1-6, the V gene TRBV7-3; weak D call: TRBD1 (6 bases). CDR1 is SGHTA, CDR2 FQGTGA, per germline. The CDR3 has 15 residues. CDR3 sequence reads: CASSVTGNYNSPLHF. The CDR3 DNA follows: TGTGCCAGCAGCGTAACAGGGAACTATAATTCACCCCTCCACTTT.

A note on this clonotype: The junction and the germline gene differ at one end; a read error may be behind it. The chain combines TRBV19 with TRBJ2-7; 8 bases are a match to TRBD1. From germline, CDR1 is LNHDA and CDR2 SQIVND (reference sequence). The CDR3 length is 12 residues. The CDR3 DNA reads TGTGCCAGTAGTACCAGACAGGGGAACTTTCTCTTC. It codes for CASSTRQGNFLF.

The chain joins TRBV3-1 to TRBJ1-1, with TRBD1 matching over 8 bases. This CDR3 is built from 17 residues. The J segment lost 0 bases and the V segment lost 4 bases, leaving 10 bases of the junction unmatched. Germline CDR1 reads LGHDT; CDR2 reads YNNKEL (reference sequence). The DNA of the CDR3 is TGTGCCAGCAGCCTGAGACAGGGGAGCCGAATGAACACTGAAGCTTTCTTT. Translated: CASSLRQGSRMNTEAFF.

The genes are TRBV20-1 and TRBJ2-1, with TRBD2 identical over 9 bases. Germline V lookup: CDR1 DFQATT, CDR2 SNEGSKA (reference sequence). The ends lost 2 bases at V and 8 bases at J; junction bases unmatched: 10. The CDR3 is made up of 15 amino acids. The CDR3 DNA reads as TGCAGTGCTAGATCGTTTAGCGGGAGATTCGATGAGCAGTTCTTC. Translated, it gives CSARSFSGRFDEQFF.

This rearrangement joins TRBV20-1 to TRBJ2-3; perhaps TRBD2 as D (5 bases). CDR1 and CDR2 (germline): DFQATT, SNEGSKA (reference sequence). The CDR3 has 14 amino acids. Trimming cost V 2 bases and J 6 bases, with 15 bases left between them. CDR3: CSARRGNPLDTQYF. The CDR3 DNA sequence: TGCAGTGCTAGACGGGGAAACCCTCTCGATACGCAGTATTTT.